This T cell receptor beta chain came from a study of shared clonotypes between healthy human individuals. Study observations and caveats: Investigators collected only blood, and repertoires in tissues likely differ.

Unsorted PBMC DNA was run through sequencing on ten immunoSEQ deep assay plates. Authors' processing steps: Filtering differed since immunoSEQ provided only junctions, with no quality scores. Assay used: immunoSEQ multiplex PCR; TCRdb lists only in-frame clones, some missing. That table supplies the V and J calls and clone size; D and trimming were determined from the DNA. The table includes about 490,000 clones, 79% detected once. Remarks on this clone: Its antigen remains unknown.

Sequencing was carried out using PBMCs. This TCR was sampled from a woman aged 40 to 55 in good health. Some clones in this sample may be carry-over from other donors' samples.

CDR3 loop: CASSLLAGTGVHEQFF. The DNA of the CDR3 is TGTGCCAGCAGCCTACTTGCCGGGACAGGGGTCCATGAGCAGTTCTTC. V gene TRBV7-3 combines with J gene TRBJ2-1, with 10 bases fitting TRBD1. Germline CDR1 is SGHTA and CDR2 is FQGTGA. The length of the CDR3 is 16 residues. The trim removed 5 bases at V and 8 bases at J, leaving 12 bases unmatched.